This passage covers 14 T cell receptor beta chains from one sample sequenced in a study of blood T cells in healthy people across ages (dated by TCRdb to 2014 to 2015). The library relied on 5' RACE. Sequencing relied on an Illumina HiSeq 2500. A second 7 to 11 cycle PCR used a sample-barcoded 5' primer and a J-beta primer mix. Using fastp at Q25 and MiXCR, TCRdb reprocessed the public reads and kept productive beta chains. Each CDR3 protein gets just one entry, which takes the most common genes and DNA from the rows behind it. The sample table lists about 1.6 million distinct CDR3 sequences, about 35% of them with a count of one. The leading ten clones occupy approximately 10% of the sample. The material sequenced was blood. The receptors originated from a woman in her twenties or thirties in good health.

J is TRBJ2-1 and V is TRBV9; the D gene is possibly TRBD2 (6 bases). Deletions cut 0 bases from V and 9 bases from J, with 22 bases between. Germline V gene sequence: CDR1 SGDLS, CDR2 YYNGEE. The CDR3 has 17 residues. The CDR3 here is CASSVDVNAGLGGEQFF. The CDR3 coding sequence is TGTGCCAGCAGCGTAGACGTCAATGCGGGGTTGGGGGGTGAGCAGTTCTTC. Looking up the rest from reference TRBV9 and TRBJ2-1 gives the full variable domain: DSGVTQTPKHLITATGQRVTLRCSPRSGDLSVYWYQQSLDQGLQFLIQYYNGEERAKGNILERFSAQQFPDLHSELNLSSLELGDSALYFCASSVDVNAGLGGEQFFGPGTRLTVL.

This clonotype was found a few times. The rearrangement joins TRBV7-2 to TRBJ2-3; TRBD2 matches 15 bases. This CDR3 has 18 residues. Trimming took 5 bases from V and 2 from J; bases not matched to a gene: 8. Germline V lookup: CDR1 SGHTA, CDR2 FQGNSA. The CDR3 nucleotides are TGTGCCAGCAGCAAAGGACTAGCGGGGGGGACCGCCACAGATACGCAGTATTTT. Amino acids: CASSKGLAGGTATDTQYF.

The J gene is TRBJ2-7, the V gene TRBV20-1; 13 bases are a match to TRBD2. J was trimmed by 6 bases and V by 5 bases; bases with no gene match: 10. Germline V gives CDR1 DFQATT, CDR2 SNEGSKA (reference sequence). The CDR3 runs to 15 residues. The CDR3 loop reads CSAVRLAGGGSEQYF. CDR3 bases: TGCAGTGCTGTTCGACTAGCGGGAGGAGGGAGCGAGCAGTACTTC.

This chain joins TRBV9 and TRBJ2-3; the match to TRBD2 covers 13 bases. V shed 3 bases and J 0 bases; nucleotides not matched to a gene: 7. Germline CDR1 and CDR2: SGDLS and YYNGEE. This CDR3 contains 18 residues. The CDR3 DNA follows: TGTGCCAGCAGCGAGGGACTAGCGGGGCCTTCTAGCACAGATACGCAGTATTTT. Amino acid sequence: CASSEGLAGPSSTDTQYF. Variable domain in full (rest from reference TRBV9 and TRBJ2-3): DSGVTQTPKHLITATGQRVTLRCSPRSGDLSVYWYQQSLDQGLQFLIQYYNGEERAKGNILERFSAQQFPDLHSELNLSSLELGDSALYFCASSEGLAGPSSTDTQYFGPGTRLTVL.

The chain is built from TRBV27 and TRBJ2-1; 7 nucleotides agree with TRBD2. This CDR3 spans 13 amino acids. V lost 4 bases and J lost 6; bases outside the gene matches: 3. CDR1 and CDR2 from the germline V gene are MNHEY and SMNVEV (reference sequence). The CDR3 here is CASSSRTSNEQFF. The DNA of the CDR3 is TGTGCCAGCAGTTCCCGGACTAGCAATGAGCAGTTCTTC.

Ten or more counts support this clonotype. This rearrangement joins TRBV27 to TRBJ1-2; D is unresolved. The germline V gene encodes CDR1 MNHEY and CDR2 SMNVEV (reference sequence). This CDR3 contains 17 residues. The germline V and J ends were trimmed by 5 bases and 6 bases, with 25 bases remaining between them. The CDR3 here is CASSRFDLRPFRDGYTF. Here the CDR3 DNA reads TGTGCCAGCAGTCGTTTCGACCTACGACCCTTTCGCGATGGCTACACCTTC.

This clonotype was picked up many times. This chain uses TRBV29-1 with TRBJ2-7; D gene ambiguous. Germline-derived CDR1 and CDR2 are SQVTM and ANQGSEA. The CDR3 totals 12 residues. Trimming shortened V by 7 bases and J by 0 bases, and 10 bases separated the two germline ends. CDR3 DNA sequence: TGCAGCGCATTTGCGGCCTCCTACGAGCAGTACTTC. Translation gives CSAFAASYEQYF.

V and J are TRBV11-2 and TRBJ2-1, with D perhaps matching TRBD2 (5 bases). Deletions cut 0 bases from V and 8 bases from J, with 11 bases between. Per germline, CDR1 SGHAT and CDR2 FQNNGV. The CDR3 has 14 residues. The CDR3 DNA follows: TGTGCCAGCAGCTTAGATCGGGGTGGGGATGAGCAGTTCTTC. It specifies CASSLDRGGDEQFF.

The chain joins TRBV15 to TRBJ2-7; tentatively, D is TRBD1 or TRBD2 (6 bases each). The CDR3 consists of 15 residues. Germline CDR1 reads LNHNV; CDR2 reads YYDKDF (reference sequence). The V end lost 1 base, the J end lost 3 bases, and 13 bases lay between the germline ends. The CDR3 DNA reads TGTGCCACCAGCAGAGCCTGGGGGGCGAGCTACGAGCAGTACTTC. Amino acids: CATSRAWGASYEQYF.

V gene TRBV20-1 combines with J gene TRBJ2-5, with D tentatively TRBD2 (6 bases). Trimming pared 2 bases from V and 2 bases from J, leaving 15 bases between. The length of the CDR3 is 15 residues. The germline V gene has CDR1 DFQATT and CDR2 SNEGSKA (reference sequence). The CDR3: CSARRRGEVQETQYF. CDR3 nucleotides: TGCAGTGCTAGAAGGAGGGGAGAAGTACAAGAGACCCAGTACTTC.

The V and J genes are TRBV30 and TRBJ2-2; D tentatively reads TRBD1 or TRBD2 (5 bases each). There are 14 residues in the CDR3. Germline-derived CDR1 and CDR2 are GTSNPN and SVGIG (reference sequence). V dropped 2 bases and J dropped 5 bases, with 12 bases sitting between them. CDR3 sequence reads: CAWSRGWGTGELFF. The CDR3 coding sequence is TGTGCCTGGAGTAGGGGATGGGGGACCGGGGAGCTGTTTTTT.

This clonotype was observed many times. J is TRBJ2-7 and V is TRBV6-1; D is unresolved. Trimming took 2 bases from V and 1 from J, leaving 0 bases between them. Germline V gene sequence: CDR1 MNHNS, CDR2 SASEGT. The CDR3 is made up of 11 amino acids. The chain's CDR3 is CASSESYEQYF. CDR3 in DNA: TGTGCCAGCAGTGAATCCTACGAGCAGTACTTC.

The CDR3 coding sequence is TGTGCCAGCAGCTTTGGACTCTCAACCTTCACAGATACGCAGTATTTT. Amino acid sequence: CASSFGLSTFTDTQYF. This chain links TRBV7-2 with TRBJ2-3, with a possible D match to TRBD2 (5 bases). Deletions cut 3 bases from V and 2 bases from J, with 15 bases between. Germline-derived CDR1 and CDR2 are SGHTA and FQGNSA. This CDR3 contains 16 residues.

This clonotype showed up just a few times. The chain couples TRBV27 to TRBJ2-1; D is unclear. Trimming stripped 2 bases from V and 5 bases from J, with 10 bases between. CDR3 length: 14 amino acids. Germline loops: CDR1 MNHEY, CDR2 SMNVEV (reference sequence). The CDR3 reads CASSLIESHNEQFF. The CDR3 region has the DNA TGTGCCAGCAGTTTAATTGAGTCGCACAATGAGCAGTTCTTC.